Presented here are 2 T cell receptor beta chains from one specimen sequenced in a study of T cell repertoires in cytomegalovirus infection. Each CDR3 protein is one row after TCRdb ran MiXCR on the reads. The sample comprises under 300,000 distinct CDR3 sequences, 20% to 25% of which are singletons, and roughly 19% rests with the top ten. Their antigens remain unidentified. Sample: cultured PBMCs, taken from culture after CMV antigen stimulation. These TCRs come from a human donor in good health (CMV status not recorded). Some clones in this sample may be carry-over from other donors' samples.

This chain joins TRBV5-8 and TRBJ2-1, with 7 bases fitting TRBD2. V shed 1 base, J shed 1 base, and the junction held 5 bases outside the gene matches. The CDR3 runs to 16 residues. Per the germline V gene, CDR1 is SGHTS and CDR2 is YDEGEE. The CDR3 bases are TGTGCCAGCAGCTTGTCAATCGGGAGGTCCTACAATGAGCAGTTCTTC. Translating gives CASSLSIGRSYNEQFF.

V gene TRBV5-1 combines with J gene TRBJ2-1; 7 nucleotides line up with TRBD1. Germline V gene data show CDR1 as SGHRS and CDR2 as YFSETQ. V shed 0 bases and J 7 bases; nucleotides not matched to a gene: 7. The CDR3 sequence is 15 residues long. The CDR3 sequence: CASSLAPTGVNEQFF. CDR3 sequence (DNA): TGCGCCAGCAGCTTGGCCCCCACAGGGGTGAATGAGCAGTTCTTC. The full variable domain, its missing parts supplied by reference TRBV5-1 and TRBJ2-1, is KAGVTQTPRYLIKTRGQQVTLSCSPISGHRSVSWYQQTPGQGLQFLFEYFSETQRNKGNFPGRFSGRQFSNSRSEMNVSTLELGDSALYLCASSLAPTGVNEQFFGPGTRLTVL.